The 2 T cell receptor beta chains below come from one sample, sequenced in a study of PD-1 blockade in mismatch repair-deficient tumors. Only in-frame clones appear in the TCRdb table, and some are missing; sequencing was by immunoSEQ multiplex PCR. The repertoire includes tens of thousands of clones, roughly 80% of them detected once, and about 2.4% sits in the top ten. The specimen was peripheral blood, collected 12 weeks after starting pembrolizumab. Receptors were obtained from an adult with mismatch repair-deficient cancer.

The chain uses TRBV2 and TRBJ2-2, with D unclear. CDR1 and CDR2 (germline): SNHLY, FYNNEI. This CDR3 has 12 residues. The V gene lost 7 bases and the J gene lost 9 bases, with 12 bases spanning the gap. The chain's CDR3 is CASKPALRELFF. CDR3 in DNA: TGTGCCAGCAAACCGGCGTTGAGGGAGCTGTTTTTT.

V and J are TRBV11-2 and TRBJ2-7; no reliable D call. The germline gives CDR1 SGHAT, CDR2 FQNNGV. Trimming left V 4 bases short and J 3 bases short, with 4 bases between. The CDR3 spans 11 residues. The CDR3 DNA reads TGTGCCAGCAGCTCCCTCTACGAGCAGTACTTC. Translated: CASSSLYEQYF.